Described below is a single T cell receptor (beta chain) sequence and its context. These data come from a study of blood T cell repertoires in COVID-19. V was clipped by 6 bases and J by 6 bases, with 19 bases between them. The CDR3 loop spans 15 amino acids. Germline V gene data show CDR1 as SGHRS and CDR2 as YFSETQ. The repertoire was sequenced with immunoSEQ multiplex PCR; TCRdb's copy has only in-frame clones and lacks some. The data show about 120,000 clones, roughly 85% seen once. The rearrangement uses TRBV5-1 and TRBJ2-1; a weak D match, TRBD1 (6 bases). The sample taken for sequencing was peripheral blood. This sequence originates from an elderly man with acute or convalescent COVID-19. The CDR3, as DNA: TGCGCCAGCACCCTCCTTGGGAGACAGGTCAATGAGCAGTTCTTC. This translates into CASTLLGRQVNEQFF. The variable domain in full, completed from reference TRBV5-1 and TRBJ2-1, reads KAGVTQTPRYLIKTRGQQVTLSCSPISGHRSVSWYQQTPGQGLQFLFEYFSETQRNKGNFPGRFSGRQFSNSRSEMNVSTLELGDSALYLCASTLLGRQVNEQFFGPGTRLTVL.